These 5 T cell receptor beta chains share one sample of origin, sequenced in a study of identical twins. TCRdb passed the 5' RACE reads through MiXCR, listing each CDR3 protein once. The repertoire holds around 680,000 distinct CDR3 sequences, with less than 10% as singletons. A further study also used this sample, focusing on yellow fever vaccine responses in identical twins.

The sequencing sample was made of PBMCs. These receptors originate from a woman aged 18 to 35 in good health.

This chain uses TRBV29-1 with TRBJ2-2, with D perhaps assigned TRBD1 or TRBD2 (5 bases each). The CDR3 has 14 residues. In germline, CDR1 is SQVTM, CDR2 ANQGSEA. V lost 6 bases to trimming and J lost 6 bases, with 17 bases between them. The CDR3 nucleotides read TGCAGCGTAAGATATATCACGGGGCCCGGGGAGCTGTTTTTT. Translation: CSVRYITGPGELFF.

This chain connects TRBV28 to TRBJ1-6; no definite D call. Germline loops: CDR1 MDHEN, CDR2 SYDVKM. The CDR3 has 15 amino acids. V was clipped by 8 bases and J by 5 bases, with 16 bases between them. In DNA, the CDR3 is TGTGCCAGCCACGAGCTAGGAGGCGATAATTCACCCCTCCACTTT. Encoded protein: CASHELGGDNSPLHF.

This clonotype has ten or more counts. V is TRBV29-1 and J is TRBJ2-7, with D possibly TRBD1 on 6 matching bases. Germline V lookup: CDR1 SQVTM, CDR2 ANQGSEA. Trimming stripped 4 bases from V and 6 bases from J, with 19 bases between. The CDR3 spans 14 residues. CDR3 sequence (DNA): TGCAGCGTTGCGAGGACAGTTAATTTCCCCGAGCAGTACTTC. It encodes CSVARTVNFPEQYF.

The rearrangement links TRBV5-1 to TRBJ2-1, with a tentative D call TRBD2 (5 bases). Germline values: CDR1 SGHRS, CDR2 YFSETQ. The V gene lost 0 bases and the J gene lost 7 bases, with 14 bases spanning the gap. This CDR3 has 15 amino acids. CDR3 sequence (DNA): TGCGCCAGCAGCTTGGGAACCGCGGGCGGTAATGAGCAGTTCTTC. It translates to CASSLGTAGGNEQFF.

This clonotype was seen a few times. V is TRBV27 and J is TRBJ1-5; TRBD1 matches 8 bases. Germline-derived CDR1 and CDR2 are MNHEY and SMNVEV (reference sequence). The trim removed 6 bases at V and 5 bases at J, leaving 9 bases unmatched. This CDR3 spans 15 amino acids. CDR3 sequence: CASRLRQGSDQPQHF. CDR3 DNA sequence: TGTGCCAGCAGATTGAGACAGGGGAGCGATCAGCCCCAGCATTTT.